The 28 T cell receptor beta chains presented below share a single source sample, sequenced in a study of cytomegalovirus exposure and HLA in healthy donors. PCR involved 60 Vbeta and 13 Jbeta primers. Here immunoSEQ multiplex PCR was the method, and the copy in TCRdb shows in-frame clones only, minus some. The table lists about 140,000 clones. Sequences were obtained from PBMCs. Receptor source: a woman between 18 and 29 years old in good health and CMV-seronegative.

The chain is built from TRBV7-2 and TRBJ1-2; possible D gene TRBD1, 5 bases. Germline CDR1 SGHTA, CDR2 FQGNSA. This CDR3 comprises 13 residues. The V end was cut by 5 bases, the J end by 8 bases, with 15 bases between. The CDR3 DNA sequence: TGTGCCAGCAGCCAAATCCCCAGGGCGGGCTACACCTTC. Protein sequence: CASSQIPRAGYTF.

The gene calls are TRBV2 and TRBJ2-6, with 9 bases matching TRBD1. V lost 6 bases to trimming and J lost 2 bases; unmatched junction nucleotides: 11. Looked up from germline, CDR1 is SNHLY and CDR2 is FYNNEI. The CDR3 totals 18 residues. CDR3 protein: CASSPGQGAGAGANVLTF. The DNA for the CDR3 is TGTGCCAGCAGCCCGGGACAGGGCGCGGGGGCTGGGGCCAACGTCCTGACTTTC.

The rearrangement joins TRBV11-2 to TRBJ1-2; D unresolved. The CDR3 is 11 amino acids. Germline CDR1 is SGHAT and CDR2 is FQNNGV. V shed 7 bases and J shed 7 bases, with 10 bases lying between them. CDR3 coding DNA: TGTGCCAGCACCCCCTCGAGTGGCTACACCTTC. Translated, it gives CASTPSSGYTF.

The V gene is TRBV9, the J gene TRBJ2-1; TRBD2 matches 7 bases. The CDR3 sequence is 16 residues long. V lost 4 bases to trimming and J lost 8 bases; unmatched junction nucleotides: 15. CDR1 is SGDLS, CDR2 YYNGEE, per germline. This CDR3 is CASSPRPSGSRDEQFF. The CDR3 DNA reads as TGTGCCAGCAGCCCCCGGCCTAGCGGCTCACGAGATGAGCAGTTCTTC.

The chain couples TRBV25-1 to TRBJ1-4; D is ambiguous. The length of the CDR3 is 15 residues. The germline V and J ends were trimmed by 1 base and 4 bases, with 10 bases remaining between them. Germline V CDR1 and CDR2: MGHDK, SYGVNS. CDR3 region: CASSESGLLNEKLFF. CDR3 DNA sequence: TGTGCCAGCAGTGAATCGGGTCTACTTAATGAAAAACTGTTTTTT.

The chain carries TRBV6-4 and TRBJ2-3; 9 bases align to TRBD2. Unmatched junction bases numbered 5, after V lost 0 bases and J lost 4 bases. Germline V gene sequence: CDR1 MRHNA, CDR2 SNTAGT. The CDR3 loop spans 16 amino acids. This CDR3 reads CASSDSAGGPSDTQYF. CDR3 bases: TGTGCCAGCAGTGACTCTGCGGGAGGGCCATCAGATACGCAGTATTTT.

V is TRBV5-4 and J is TRBJ2-3; 12 bases fit TRBD2. Germline lookup yields CDR1 SGHNT and CDR2 YYREEE (reference sequence). The CDR3 is 16 residues long. Trimming removed 4 bases from V and 7 bases from J; junction bases left unmatched: 10. The CDR3: CASSPPKTSGSNTQYF. Here the CDR3 DNA reads TGTGCCAGCAGCCCGCCAAAGACTAGCGGGAGTAATACGCAGTATTTT.

The chain has TRBV6-1 and TRBJ2-2; 10 bases align to TRBD2. The germline V gene has CDR1 MNHNS and CDR2 SASEGT. The trim removed 6 bases at V and 7 bases at J, leaving 5 bases unmatched. This CDR3 is built from 14 residues. Here the CDR3 reads CASRELAGFGELFF. The DNA of the CDR3 is TGTGCCAGCAGGGAACTAGCGGGATTCGGGGAGCTGTTTTTT.

For this clone: Other DNA sequences in this specimen translate into the identical CDR3. This chain joins TRBV13 and TRBJ2-3; a possible D gene is TRBD1 (5 bases). The CDR3 consists of 16 residues. The V gene's germline CDR1 is PRHDT and CDR2 FYEKMQ (reference sequence). V lost 5 bases and J 2 bases, leaving 17 bases between the germline ends. The CDR3 nucleotides read TGTGCCAGCAGCAGGCGGCGGACAAAAGACACAGATACGCAGTATTTT. This sequence encodes CASSRRRTKDTDTQYF.

This rearrangement joins TRBV2 to TRBJ2-1; TRBD2 aligns across 9 bases. The V gene end was trimmed by 3 bases and the J gene end by 7 bases; junction bases not matched to a gene: 7. The germline V gene has CDR1 SNHLY and CDR2 FYNNEI. The CDR3 length is 15 residues. CDR3 sequence: CASSDSGLAGNEQFF. The CDR3 nucleotides read TGTGCCAGCAGTGACTCGGGACTAGCAGGAAATGAGCAGTTCTTC.

J is TRBJ1-1 and V is TRBV19; D unresolved. The CDR3 totals 15 residues. Trimming left V 0 bases short and J 4 bases short, with 12 bases between. Germline values: CDR1 LNHDA, CDR2 SQIVND (reference sequence). The CDR3 DNA sequence: TGTGCCAGTAGTATAGAGGGAGGCCGCGGCACTGAAGCTTTCTTT. Encoded protein: CASSIEGGRGTEAFF. The whole variable domain, remainder taken from reference TRBV19 and TRBJ1-1, is DGGITQSPKYLFRKEGQNVTLSCEQNLNHDAMYWYRQDPGQGLRLIYYSQIVNDFQKGDIAEGYSVSREKKESFPLTVTSAQKNPTAFYLCASSIEGGRGTEAFFGQGTRLTVV.

The chain joins TRBV2 to TRBJ2-5; 9 positions match TRBD2. The CDR3 runs 12 residues. CDR1 SNHLY and CDR2 FYNNEI come from the germline V gene. Trimming removed 8 bases from V and 4 bases from J; junction bases left unmatched: 2. In nucleotides, the CDR3 is TGTGCCAGCGGCGGGAGGGGAGAGACCCAGTACTTC. Translated, it gives CASGGRGETQYF.

The chain combines TRBV5-1 with TRBJ2-3; D not certain. Per germline, CDR1 SGHRS and CDR2 YFSETQ. Trimming shortened V by 4 bases and J by 0 bases, and 9 bases separated the two germline ends. The CDR3 runs to 14 residues. Written as DNA, the CDR3 is TGCGCCAGCAGCCACGACTGGAGCACAGATACGCAGTATTTT. Protein: CASSHDWSTDTQYF.

The V and J genes are TRBV30 and TRBJ2-1, with TRBD2 matching over 13 bases. There are 14 residues in the CDR3. Germline values: CDR1 GTSNPN, CDR2 SVGIG (reference sequence). The junction had 2 bases not matched to a gene; V was cut back by 7 bases and J by 2 bases. CDR3 protein: CASGTSGTYNEQFF. Written as DNA, the CDR3 is TGTGCCTCAGGGACTAGCGGGACCTACAATGAGCAGTTCTTC.

The chain has TRBV7-8 and TRBJ2-3, with 7 bases lining up with TRBD1. From germline, CDR1 is SGHVS and CDR2 FQNEAQ. Trimming took 7 bases from V and 6 from J; bases not matched to a gene: 10. The CDR3 totals 14 residues. CDR3 in amino acids: CASTTGDAGDTQYF. The CDR3 bases are TGTGCCAGCACCACAGGGGACGCAGGGGATACGCAGTATTTT. Variable domain in full (rest from reference TRBV7-8 and TRBJ2-3): GAGVSQSPRYKVAKRGQDVALRCDPISGHVSLFWYQQALGQGPEFLTYFQNEAQLDKSGLPSDRFFAERPEGSVSTLKIQRTQQEDSAVYLCASTTGDAGDTQYFGPGTRLTVL.

The gene calls are TRBV6-1 and TRBJ2-3, with 12 nucleotides matching TRBD2. CDR1 is MNHNS and CDR2 is SASEGT in the germline V gene. V trimming: 6 bases; J trimming: 6 bases; junction bases outside the gene matches: 7. The CDR3 is made up of 15 amino acids. The CDR3 nucleotides read TGTGCCAGCAGCCTAGCGGGAGGGCCCCAGGATACGCAGTATTTT. Translation gives CASSLAGGPQDTQYF.

The chain recombines TRBV18 with TRBJ2-6; D is unclear. Trimming stripped 4 bases from V and 0 bases from J, with 16 bases between. Germline CDR1 reads KGHSH; CDR2 reads LQKENI. This CDR3 is 18 amino acids long. The DNA of the CDR3 is TGTGCCAGCTCACTACAGACAACGACGTACTCTGGGGCCAACGTCCTGACTTTC. Translated: CASSLQTTTYSGANVLTF.

The CDR3 DNA follows: TGTGCCAGCAGCCTCTTCGGGTTCAATGAGCAGTTCTTC. Translated: CASSLFGFNEQFF. The gene calls are TRBV7-3 and TRBJ2-1; D is ambiguous. The V and J ends lost 5 bases and 6 bases respectively, with 11 bases between them. The CDR3 is 13 amino acids. Germline V lookup: CDR1 SGHTA, CDR2 FQGTGA.

Notes on this clone: Distinct nucleotide sequences in the sample also encode this CDR3. The V gene is TRBV5-6, the J gene TRBJ2-2; possible D gene TRBD2, 6 bases. Deletions cut 7 bases from V and 7 bases from J, with 14 bases between. CDR1 is SGHDT, CDR2 YYEEEE, per germline. CDR3 size: 13 residues. The CDR3 loop reads CASGTGGVGELFF. CDR3 bases: TGTGCCAGCGGGACGGGCGGGGTCGGGGAGCTGTTTTTT.

V usage is TRBV4-1 and J usage is TRBJ2-7; D is perhaps TRBD1 (6 bases). This CDR3 spans 14 amino acids. Deletions cut 1 base from V and 3 bases from J, with 10 bases between. Germline assignment: CDR1 MGHRA and CDR2 YSYEKL. DNA of the CDR3: TGCGCCAGCAGCCAAGGGGGGACACACTACGAGCAGTACTTC. Translation gives CASSQGGTHYEQYF.

The chain carries TRBV7-2 and TRBJ2-7; 13 bases are shared with TRBD2. Germline loops: CDR1 SGHTA, CDR2 FQGNSA. CDR3 length equals 14 residues. Germline trimming cut 2 bases from V and 7 bases from J; bases unmatched to any gene: 2. DNA for the CDR3: TGTGCCAGCAGCTTATCGGGACTAGCGGGGGAGCAGTACGTC. The encoded protein is CASSLSGLAGEQYV.

The V and J genes are TRBV6-6 and TRBJ2-5; 8 nucleotides line up with TRBD2. V was pared by 0 bases and J by 5 bases, with 5 bases of the junction left unmatched. This CDR3 comprises 15 residues. The germline CDR1 and CDR2 sequences are MNHNY and SVGAGI (reference sequence). The CDR3 coding sequence is TGTGCCAGCAGTTACTCTTTCTCGGGGGGGGAGACCCAGTACTTC. This encodes CASSYSFSGGETQYF.

This sequence joins TRBV10-2 and TRBJ2-3, with TRBD1 matching 7 bases. After removal of 6 bases from V and 1 base from J, the junction contained 7 bases not matched to a gene. The CDR3 covers 15 residues. Per the germline V gene, CDR1 is WSHSY and CDR2 is SAAADI. CDR3 in DNA: TGCGCCAGCAGCCACAGGGGTTCGGGCACAGATACGCAGTATTTT. Translating it yields CASSHRGSGTDTQYF.

The gene calls are TRBV6-5 and TRBJ1-5; 7 nucleotides align to TRBD1. Per the germline V gene, CDR1 is MNHEY and CDR2 is SVGAGI. The ends lost 6 bases at V and 0 bases at J; junction bases unmatched: 5. The CDR3 covers 15 residues. CDR3 region: CASRQTGNSNQPQHF. The CDR3 bases are TGTGCCAGCAGACAGACAGGGAATAGCAATCAGCCCCAGCATTTT.

The DNA of the CDR3 is TGTGCCAGCAGCTTATCGGCGGGAGTCATTAATGAGCAGTTCTTC. This codes for CASSLSAGVINEQFF. The gene calls are TRBV7-9 and TRBJ2-1, with 7 bases lining up with TRBD2. The CDR3 is 15 amino acids. The V gene end was trimmed by 2 bases and the J gene end by 7 bases; junction bases not matched to a gene: 8. Germline V gene sequence: CDR1 SEHNR, CDR2 FQNEAQ (reference sequence).

This sequence joins TRBV6-1 and TRBJ2-1, with D unclear. The CDR3 has 13 residues. The V and J ends lost 0 bases and 7 bases respectively, with 7 bases between them. CDR1 MNHNS and CDR2 SASEGT come from the germline V gene. CDR3 amino acids: CASSEAGLNEQFF. CDR3 bases: TGTGCCAGCAGTGAAGCCGGTCTAAATGAGCAGTTCTTC.

V is TRBV5-1 and J is TRBJ2-3, with 8 bases that match TRBD2. The CDR3 is 16 amino acids. CDR1 and CDR2 (germline): SGHRS, YFSETQ. The V gene end was trimmed by 0 bases and the J gene end by 0 bases; junction bases not matched to a gene: 3. The CDR3 protein is CASSLDSGASTDTQYF. The CDR3 DNA reads TGCGCCAGCAGCTTGGATAGCGGGGCTAGCACAGATACGCAGTATTTT.

The chain employs TRBV10-2 and TRBJ2-7, with 10 bases matching TRBD2. V trimming: 7 bases; J trimming: 6 bases; junction bases outside the gene matches: 15. Germline CDR1 is WSHSY and CDR2 is SAAADI. This CDR3 has 16 residues. The CDR3: CASKAGGLPRTGEQYF. Written as DNA, the CDR3 is TGCGCCAGCAAAGCGGGAGGGCTTCCTAGGACAGGCGAGCAGTACTTC.